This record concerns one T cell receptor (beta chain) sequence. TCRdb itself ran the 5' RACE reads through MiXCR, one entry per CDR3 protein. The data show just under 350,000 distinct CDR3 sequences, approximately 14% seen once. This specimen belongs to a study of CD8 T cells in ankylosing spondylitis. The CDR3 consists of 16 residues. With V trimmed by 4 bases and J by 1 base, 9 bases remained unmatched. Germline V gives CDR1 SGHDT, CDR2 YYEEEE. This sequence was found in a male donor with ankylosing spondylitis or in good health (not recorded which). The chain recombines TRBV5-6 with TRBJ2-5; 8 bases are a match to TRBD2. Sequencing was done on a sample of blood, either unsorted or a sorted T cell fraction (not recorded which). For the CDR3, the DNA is TGTGCCAGCAGCCAGCCCGGGAGGGCCGCCCAAGAGACCCAGTACTTC. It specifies CASSQPGRAAQETQYF.